The T cell receptor (beta chain) described here comes from a study of T cells in Graves' hyperthyroidism and ophthalmopathy. Study-wide results and limits: Expanded thyroid clonotypes (above 0.001) were mostly also found in blood. A median roughly six months before onset, the model predicted ophthalmopathy.

Diagnoses used clinical symptoms, serum thyroxine and TRAb, thyroid ultrasound and orbital computed tomography. The CDR3 totals 15 residues. Germline-derived CDR1 and CDR2 are WSHSY and SAAADI. V shed 5 bases and J 3 bases; nucleotides not matched to a gene: 7. This clonotype has ten or more counts. What it binds is unknown. Amplification yielded TCR beta CDR3 regions, with RNA transcripts as the source. HTBI primers were employed in a first-round RT-PCR of the TCR CDR3. TCRdb re-called the multiplex PCR reads through MiXCR, storing one row per CDR3 protein. This table has roughly 500,000 distinct CDR3 sequences, around 45% appearing once.

The chain is built from TRBV10-2 and TRBJ2-7; TRBD2 aligns across 10 bases. The sample was peripheral blood or thyroid tissue (not recorded which). The sequence was obtained from an adult woman with Graves' disease, either hyperthyroidism or ophthalmopathy (not recorded which). Here the CDR3 DNA reads TGCGCCAGCAGTCCCACTAGCGGGAAGGTCTACGAGCAGTACTTC. Translated: CASSPTSGKVYEQYF.